This T cell receptor (beta chain) was recorded in a study of cytomegalovirus exposure and HLA in healthy donors. Broader study findings: A prior analysis recorded that most TCR beta V segments were productive about 87% or about 30% of the time. By HLA locus, TCR association rates varied in a later analysis, with DRB1 showing the most and HLA-C the fewest.

The PCR ran on 60 Vbeta and 13 Jbeta primers. The protocol was immunoSEQ multiplex PCR, while the TCRdb copy is restricted to in-frame clones and leaves out a portion. The table shows over 80,000 clones, with approximately 80% occurring only once. V was pared by 6 bases and J by 5 bases, with 1 base of the junction left unmatched. CDR3 length: 12 amino acids. Germline loops: CDR1 MNHEY, CDR2 SVGAGI. In regard to this clone: What it recognizes is unknown.

The TCR comes from a man aged 25 to 40 in good health and CMV-seropositive. Sequences were obtained from PBMCs. This chain connects TRBV6-5 to TRBJ1-5, with 7 bases lining up with TRBD1. The CDR3 spells CASRQGDQPQHF. CDR3 coding DNA: TGTGCCAGCAGGCAGGGGGATCAGCCCCAGCATTTT.